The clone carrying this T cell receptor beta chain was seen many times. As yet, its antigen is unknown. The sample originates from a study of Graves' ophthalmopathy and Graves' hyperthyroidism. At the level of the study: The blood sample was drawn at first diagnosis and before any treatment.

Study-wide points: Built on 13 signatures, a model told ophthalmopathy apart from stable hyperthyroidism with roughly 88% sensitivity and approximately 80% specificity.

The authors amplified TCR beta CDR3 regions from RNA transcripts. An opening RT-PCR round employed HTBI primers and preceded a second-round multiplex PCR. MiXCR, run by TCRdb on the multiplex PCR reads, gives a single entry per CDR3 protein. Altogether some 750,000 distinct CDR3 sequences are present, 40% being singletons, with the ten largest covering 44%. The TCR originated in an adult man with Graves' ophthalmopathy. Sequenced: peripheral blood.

The CDR3 sequence is CASSNEGATNEKLFF. CDR3 DNA sequence: TGTGCCAGCAGTAATGAGGGTGCAACTAATGAAAAACTGTTTTTT. The gene calls are TRBV25-1 and TRBJ1-4, with D unresolved. Germline V lookup: CDR1 MGHDK, CDR2 SYGVNS. The CDR3 extends over 15 amino acids. The ends were cut back, 5 bases at V and 0 bases at J, with 10 bases in the middle.